This T cell receptor (beta chain) was sequenced for a study of T-cell memory formation after mild COVID-19. One entry per CDR3 protein, called by TCRdb with MiXCR from the 5' RACE reads. The sample consists of fewer than 90,000 distinct CDR3 sequences, approximately 15% of them appearing once. The CDR3 is 13 amino acids. Germline-derived CDR1 and CDR2 are KGHDR and SFDVKD. V lost 1 base, J lost 7 bases, and 7 bases lay in between. This clonotype has only a few counts. Its antigen is not identified. Study conclusions and caveats: The appearance of some responding clones in pre-infection memory suggested that cross-reactive memory joined.

Input material: PBMCs or a T cell subset sorted from them (not recorded which). This sequence originates from an adult woman who had mild COVID-19 (a few samples of this study predate the infection). Cell type and time point are not known. This chain uses TRBV24-1 with TRBJ2-1, with D unresolved. CDR3 DNA: TGTGCCACCAGTGATTTCGACCCTAATGAGCAGTTCTTC. Translation: CATSDFDPNEQFF.